This T cell receptor (beta chain) appears in the sequencing data of a study of molecular identifiers for immune sequencing clone quantification. This clonotype was seen a handful of times. CDR1 is SEHNR, CDR2 FQNEAQ, per germline (reference sequence). Trimming removed 7 bases from V and 8 bases from J; junction bases left unmatched: 14. There are 16 residues in the CDR3. TCRdb processed the PCR reads anew with MiXCR; each CDR3 protein has one entry. The sample lists tens of thousands of distinct CDR3 sequences; 20% to 25% were seen once. The rearrangement uses TRBV7-9 and TRBJ1-4, with 9 bases that match TRBD1. Material: naive CD8+ T cells from blood, with Jurkat cell RNA spiked in. Documented subset: FACS-sorted CD8+CD4-CCR7+CD45RA+ naive T cells. The sequence came from a human donor in good health. Some libraries in this study had Jurkat cell RNA spiked in. CDR3 nucleotides: TGTGCCAGCACCACATCCACCGGGACAGGGAGCGAAAAACTGTTTTTT. Residues: CASTTSTGTGSEKLFF.